The TCR beta chain described here comes from a study of spatial heterogeneity in lung cancer. Only a few counts were recorded for this clonotype. Antigen unknown. Using its own MiXCR run on the 5' RACE reads, TCRdb lists one record per CDR3 protein. The table shows 55,000 to 70,000 distinct CDR3 sequences, with roughly 6.4% occurring only once. General study results and limits: Resection saw ubiquitous expanded tumor TCRs appear in blood more than follow-up did.

Time point specified: sample taken at primary tumor resection. The approximately 67 donors had untreated early-stage non-small cell lung cancer. The sequenced material consisted of unsorted whole RNA from tumor, nontumor lung or frozen PBMC. V was clipped by 1 base and J by 5 bases, with 13 bases between them. The CDR3 spans 14 residues. Germline loops: CDR1 DFQATT, CDR2 SNEGSKA (reference sequence). This sequence originates from a female donor with early-stage non-small cell lung cancer. Sample: PBMCs, taken at surgery. The chain has TRBV20-1 and TRBJ2-3; D tentatively reads TRBD1 or TRBD2 (5 bases each). CDR3 bases: TGCAGTGCTAGAGTAGCAGGGAGCCAAGATACGCAGTATTTT. Amino acid sequence: CSARVAGSQDTQYF.